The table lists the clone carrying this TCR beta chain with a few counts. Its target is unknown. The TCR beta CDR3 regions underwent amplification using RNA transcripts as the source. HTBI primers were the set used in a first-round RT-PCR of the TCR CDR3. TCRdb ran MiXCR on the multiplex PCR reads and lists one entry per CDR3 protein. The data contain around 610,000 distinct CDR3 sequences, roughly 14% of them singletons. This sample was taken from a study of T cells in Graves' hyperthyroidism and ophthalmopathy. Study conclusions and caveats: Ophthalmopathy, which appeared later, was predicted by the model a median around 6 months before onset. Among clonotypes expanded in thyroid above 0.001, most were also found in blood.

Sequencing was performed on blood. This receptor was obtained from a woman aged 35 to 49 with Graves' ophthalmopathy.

CDR3 sequence reads: CASSLTPGLLDTDTEAFF. In DNA form, the CDR3 reads TGTGCCAGCAGTTTGACTCCGGGACTACTCGACACGGACACTGAAGCTTTCTTT. The rearrangement uses TRBV7-8 and TRBJ1-1, with D perhaps TRBD1 (5 bases). The CDR3 totals 18 residues. Germline CDR1 and CDR2: SGHVS and FQNEAQ. Between the trimmed V and J ends, which lost 6 bases and 3 bases, there was a span of 26 bases. The full variable domain, with the rest looked up from reference TRBV7-8 and TRBJ1-1, is GAGVSQSPRYKVAKRGQDVALRCDPISGHVSLFWYQQALGQGPEFLTYFQNEAQLDKSGLPSDRFFAERPEGSVSTLKIQRTQQEDSAVYLCASSLTPGLLDTDTEAFFGQGTRLTVV.